These 23 T cell receptor beta chains were sequenced from one sample in a study of T cell responses to AZD1222 COVID-19 vaccine. Profiled with immunoSEQ multiplex PCR; TCRdb holds only in-frame clones, not every one. Of about 120,000 clones in the sample, approximately 90% were seen once. Source: peripheral blood, taken 28 days after the second AZD1222 dose. Source of these receptors: an adult who received the AZD1222 COVID-19 vaccine.

This clone was found once. The gene calls are TRBV7-3 and TRBJ1-1, with TRBD1 matching 8 bases. V gave up 4 bases and J gave up 6 bases; unmatched junction bases: 4. This CDR3 is 13 amino acids long. Looked up from germline, CDR1 is SGHTA and CDR2 is FQGTGA. The CDR3 here is CASSSGQGPEAFF. Written as DNA, the CDR3 is TGTGCCAGCAGCTCAGGACAGGGCCCTGAAGCTTTCTTT.

The chain links TRBV19 to TRBJ2-7; D possibly corresponds to TRBD2 (7 bases). The CDR3 has 14 residues. The V gene lost 2 bases and the J gene lost 4 bases, with 12 bases spanning the gap. Germline CDR1 LNHDA, CDR2 SQIVND (reference sequence). This CDR3 is CASSIRGADYEQYF. DNA of the CDR3: TGTGCCAGTAGTATACGGGGGGCCGATTACGAGCAGTACTTC.

This CDR3 reads CASIGAGEQYF. Here the CDR3 DNA reads TGTGCCAGCATCGGAGCGGGGGAGCAGTACTTC. V is TRBV27 and J is TRBJ2-7; 7 bases line up with TRBD2. V was pared by 7 bases and J by 7 bases, with 4 bases of the junction left unmatched. Germline V gives CDR1 MNHEY, CDR2 SMNVEV (reference sequence). This CDR3 contains 11 residues.

This clone was seen a single time. The V and J genes are TRBV5-1 and TRBJ2-7; maybe TRBD1 (5 bases). The CDR3 covers 14 residues. With 4 bases removed from V and 3 bases from J, the gap between germline ends came to 14 bases. The V gene's germline CDR1 is SGHRS and CDR2 YFSETQ. CDR3 in amino acids: CASSPGSEGYEQYF. The CDR3 nucleotides are TGCGCCAGCAGCCCAGGGTCGGAAGGCTACGAGCAGTACTTC.

The V gene is TRBV28, the J gene TRBJ1-2; D remains unclear. From germline, CDR1 is MDHEN and CDR2 SYDVKM. The CDR3 spans 13 residues. Trimming stripped 6 bases from V and 0 bases from J, with 8 bases between. CDR3 sequence (DNA): TGTGCCAGCAGCTCGACTGCTAACTATGGCTACACCTTC. It is translated as CASSSTANYGYTF.

The chain is built from TRBV18 and TRBJ2-1; D gene ambiguous. The CDR3 extends over 12 amino acids. The germline CDR1 and CDR2 sequences are KGHSH and LQKENI. Trimming stripped 3 bases from V and 7 bases from J, with 7 bases between. The CDR3 here is CASSPSENEQFF. Written as DNA, the CDR3 is TGTGCCAGCTCACCGAGCGAGAATGAGCAGTTCTTC. Full variable domain (remainder filled in from reference TRBV18 and TRBJ2-1): NAGVMQNPRHLVRRRGQEARLRCSPMKGHSHVYWYRQLPEEGLKFMVYLQKENIIDESGMPKERFSAEFPKEGPSILRIQQVVRGDSAAYFCASSPSENEQFFGPGTRLTVL.

The chain couples TRBV19 to TRBJ2-7, with TRBD1 as a possible D gene (6 bases). Germline V lookup: CDR1 LNHDA, CDR2 SQIVND (reference sequence). The V end was cut by 3 bases, the J end by 3 bases, with 12 bases between. The CDR3 is 14 amino acids. Here the CDR3 reads CASSILSGDYEQYF. The DNA for the CDR3 is TGTGCCAGTAGTATTTTGTCAGGGGACTACGAGCAGTACTTC.

The V gene is TRBV7-9, the J gene TRBJ1-1; no reliable D call. The CDR3 loop spans 14 amino acids. CDR1 and CDR2 (germline): SEHNR, FQNEAQ (reference sequence). Trimming stripped 5 bases from V and 5 bases from J, with 15 bases between. The CDR3 region has the DNA TGTGCCAGCAGCACGCGGCAAGGCGCAACTGAAGCTTTCTTT. Its translation: CASSTRQGATEAFF.

The rearrangement uses TRBV4-2 and TRBJ1-5; D gene uncertain. The germline V gene has CDR1 LGHNA and CDR2 YNFKEQ. The V and J ends lost 0 bases and 6 bases respectively, with 9 bases between them. The CDR3 has 14 amino acids. The CDR3 nucleotides read TGTGCCAGCAGCCAAGACTTATCGGGTCAGCCCCAGCATTTT. Its protein product is CASSQDLSGQPQHF.

The V call is TRBV6-1, the J call TRBJ2-3; 7 bases are a match to TRBD2. Trimming took 2 bases from V and 6 from J; bases not matched to a gene: 11. The CDR3 is made up of 16 amino acids. Germline CDR1 and CDR2: MNHNS and SASEGT. This CDR3 is CASSEFGGGPGDTQYF. CDR3 in DNA: TGTGCCAGCAGTGAATTCGGGGGAGGGCCGGGTGATACGCAGTATTTT.

This rearrangement joins TRBV19 to TRBJ2-5; 7 bases line up with TRBD1. The CDR3 totals 14 residues. J was trimmed by 7 bases and V by 1 base; bases with no gene match: 6. Germline assignment: CDR1 LNHDA and CDR2 SQIVND (reference sequence). CDR3 protein: CASSIGQGVRTQYF. For the CDR3, the DNA is TGTGCCAGTAGTATAGGGCAGGGGGTTAGGACCCAGTACTTC.

Only one count was recorded for this clone. V and J are TRBV19 and TRBJ2-1; 8 bases agree with TRBD2. J lost 10 bases, V lost 5 bases, and 7 bases had no gene match. This CDR3 region has 13 residues. Per germline, CDR1 LNHDA and CDR2 SQIVND (reference sequence). This chain's CDR3 is CASSSGGAREQFF. The CDR3 DNA follows: TGTGCCAGTAGTTCGGGAGGGGCGCGGGAGCAGTTCTTC.

The chain links TRBV28 to TRBJ2-3; D ambiguous. V lost 6 bases and J 6 bases, leaving 13 bases between the germline ends. Germline V gives CDR1 MDHEN, CDR2 SYDVKM. There are 13 residues in the CDR3. The chain's CDR3 is CASRTQNRDTQYF. The CDR3 nucleotides are TGTGCCAGCAGGACGCAAAATAGGGATACGCAGTATTTT.

The chain has TRBV29-1 and TRBJ2-1; D perhaps matches TRBD2 (6 bases). The CDR3 runs 15 residues. Germline-derived CDR1 and CDR2 are SQVTM and ANQGSEA. Between the trimmed V and J ends, which lost 7 bases and 1 base, there was a span of 17 bases. CDR3 DNA sequence: TGCAGCGGAGCCTCCGGGACTGTTTCCTACAATGAGCAGTTCTTC. Translating gives CSGASGTVSYNEQFF.

The chain carries TRBV6-6 and TRBJ2-1, with 7 nucleotides matching TRBD2. CDR1 is MNHNY and CDR2 is SVGAGI in the germline V gene (reference sequence). The CDR3 is 13 amino acids. The V segment lost 6 bases and the J segment 10 bases; nucleotides outside the gene matches: 9. In DNA form, the CDR3 reads TGTGCCAGCAGGTGGGCGGGAGAGAAGGAGCAGTTCTTC. Translated: CASRWAGEKEQFF.

The rearrangement links TRBV18 to TRBJ1-6; D is possibly TRBD1 (5 bases). Germline CDR1 KGHSH, CDR2 LQKENI. V dropped 3 bases and J dropped 3 bases, with 15 bases sitting between them. The CDR3 is made up of 17 amino acids. This CDR3 is CASSPTRGRDYNSPLHF. The CDR3 coding sequence is TGTGCCAGCTCACCCACCCGGGGCAGAGACTATAATTCACCCCTCCACTTT.

CDR3 in DNA: TGTGCCAGCAGTGAAGATAGCGGCTCCTACAATGAGCAGTTCTTC. Its translation is CASSEDSGSYNEQFF. The V gene is TRBV25-1, the J gene TRBJ2-1; possible D gene TRBD2, 6 bases. The CDR3 totals 15 residues. V was clipped by 2 bases and J by 0 bases, with 8 bases between them. The germline V gene encodes CDR1 MGHDK and CDR2 SYGVNS.

CDR3 nucleotides: TGTGCCTGGAGTGCCCTGGGAAACGAAGTCTTTCCCCCGAACGGAGCTTTCTTT. It specifies CAWSALGNEVFPPNGAFF. The chain joins TRBV30 to TRBJ1-1; D gene unclear. V lost 1 base and J lost 10, with 31 bases in between. The CDR3 is 18 amino acids. Per germline, CDR1 GTSNPN and CDR2 SVGIG (reference sequence).

J is TRBJ1-1 and V is TRBV12-3 or TRBV12-4; D perhaps matches TRBD1 (6 bases). Deletions cut 7 bases from V and 7 bases from J, with 16 bases between. The CDR3 sequence is 13 residues long. The CDR3: CASTQTGHREAFF. The CDR3 DNA sequence: TGTGCCAGCACTCAAACGGGACACCGTGAAGCTTTCTTT.

The V gene is TRBV28, the J gene TRBJ2-2; D is ambiguous. Germline V lookup: CDR1 MDHEN, CDR2 SYDVKM. The CDR3 sequence is 16 residues long. The germline V and J ends were trimmed by 2 bases and 0 bases, with 10 bases remaining between them. The CDR3 reads CASSLVRSSNTGELFF. The CDR3 nucleotides are TGTGCCAGCAGTTTAGTCAGGAGCTCGAACACCGGGGAGCTGTTTTTT.

The chain joins TRBV21-1 to TRBJ1-6. TRBV21-1 is a recognized pseudogene. CDR3 length: 12 amino acids. The CDR3 here is CASRSRRSPLHF. CDR3 coding DNA: TGTGCCAGCCGGTCTCGGCGGTCACCCCTCCACTTT.

This clone was seen a single time. CDR3 residues: CAVGRDYNEQFF. CDR3 nucleotide sequence: TGTGCCGTGGGGCGGGACTACAATGAGCAGTTCTTC. The rearrangement joins TRBV6-5 to TRBJ2-1; a possible D gene is TRBD2 (6 bases). CDR1 and CDR2 (germline): MNHEY, SVGAGI. Trimming stripped 11 bases from V and 3 bases from J, with 11 bases between. CDR3 size: 12 residues.

The genes are TRBV12-3 or TRBV12-4 and TRBJ2-3; maybe TRBD1 (5 bases). CDR3 size: 13 residues. V was shortened by 7 bases and J by 1 base, with 9 bases between the two germline ends. The CDR3 nucleotides are TGTGCCAGCATTACAGGCGGCACAGATACGCAGTATTTT. Translating it yields CASITGGTDTQYF.